This T cell receptor beta chain was profiled in a study of graft-versus-host responses after intestinal transplantation. On the study more broadly: All recipients got anti-thymocyte globulin induction, then tacrolimus and steroids for three to four years.

Profiled with immunoSEQ multiplex PCR; TCRdb holds only in-frame clones, not every one. The sample lists 15,000 to 20,000 clones, about a third occurring once. Sorted after the reaction were proliferating CFSE-low CD3+CD4+ and CD3+CD8+ responders. From germline, CDR1 is KGHSH and CDR2 LQKENI. V lost 2 bases, J lost 12 bases, and 13 bases stayed unmatched. The CDR3 loop spans 15 amino acids. Study conclusions and caveats: GvH clones appeared in recipient marrow, some first in ileum or blood.

This specimen was alloreactive CD4+ T cells from a mixed lymphocyte reaction culture, taken before transplantation. Subset defined: CFSE-low proliferating T cells sorted from roughly six-day pre-transplant mixed lymphocyte reaction (GvH or HvG direction). The V call is TRBV18, the J call TRBJ1-2; TRBD1 matches at 9 bases. The sequence was collected from a human patient who was an organ donor for intestinal transplantation. CDR3 region: CASSPTSGTGMSDTF. CDR3 in DNA: TGTGCCAGCTCACCAACATCCGGGACAGGGATGTCCGACACCTTC. The whole variable domain, filled in from reference TRBV18 and TRBJ1-2, reads NAGVMQNPRHLVRRRGQEARLRCSPMKGHSHVYWYRQLPEEGLKFMVYLQKENIIDESGMPKERFSAEFPKEGPSILRIQQVVRGDSAAYFCASSPTSGTGMSDTFGSGTRLTVV.